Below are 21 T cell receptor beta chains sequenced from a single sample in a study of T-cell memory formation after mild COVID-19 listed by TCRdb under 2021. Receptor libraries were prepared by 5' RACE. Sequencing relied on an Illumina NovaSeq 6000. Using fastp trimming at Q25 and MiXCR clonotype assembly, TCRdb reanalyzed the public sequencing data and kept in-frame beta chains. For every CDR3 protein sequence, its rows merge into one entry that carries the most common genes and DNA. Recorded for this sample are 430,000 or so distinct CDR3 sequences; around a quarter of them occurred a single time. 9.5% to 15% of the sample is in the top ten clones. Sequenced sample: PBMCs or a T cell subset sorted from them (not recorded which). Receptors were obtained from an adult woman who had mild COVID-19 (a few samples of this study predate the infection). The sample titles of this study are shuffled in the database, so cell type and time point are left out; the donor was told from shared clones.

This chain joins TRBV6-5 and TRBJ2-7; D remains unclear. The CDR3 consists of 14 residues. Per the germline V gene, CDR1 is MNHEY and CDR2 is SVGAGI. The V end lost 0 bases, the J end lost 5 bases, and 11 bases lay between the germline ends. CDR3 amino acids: CASSYSWRRDEQYF. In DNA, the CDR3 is TGTGCCAGCAGTTACTCGTGGCGGCGCGACGAGCAGTACTTC.

CDR3 DNA sequence: TGCAGTGCTAGAGATAGAGGGGCCGGCACTGAAGCTTTCTTT. It yields the protein CSARDRGAGTEAFF. The V call is TRBV20-1, the J call TRBJ1-1; D possibly corresponds to TRBD1 (5 bases). V shed 0 bases and J shed 4 bases, with 12 bases lying between them. Looked up from germline, CDR1 is DFQATT and CDR2 is SNEGSKA (reference sequence). The CDR3 is 14 residues long.

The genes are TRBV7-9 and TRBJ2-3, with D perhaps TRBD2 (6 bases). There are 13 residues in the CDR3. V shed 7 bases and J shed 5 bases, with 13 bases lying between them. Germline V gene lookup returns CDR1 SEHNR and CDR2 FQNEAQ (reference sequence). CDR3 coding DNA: TGTGCCAGCACCCACCTGCGGGGAGATACGCAGTATTTT. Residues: CASTHLRGDTQYF.

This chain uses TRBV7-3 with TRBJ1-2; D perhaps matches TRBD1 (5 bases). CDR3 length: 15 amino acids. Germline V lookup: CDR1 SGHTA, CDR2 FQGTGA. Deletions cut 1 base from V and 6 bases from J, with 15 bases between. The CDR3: CASSLSASDRNGYTF. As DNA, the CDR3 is TGTGCCAGCAGCTTAAGTGCAAGCGACAGAAATGGCTACACCTTC.

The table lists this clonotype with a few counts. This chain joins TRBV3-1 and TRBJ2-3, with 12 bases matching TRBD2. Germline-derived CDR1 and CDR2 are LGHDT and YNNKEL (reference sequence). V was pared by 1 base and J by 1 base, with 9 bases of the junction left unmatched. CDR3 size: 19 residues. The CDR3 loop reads CASSQGLAGASGGTDTQYF. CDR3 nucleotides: TGTGCCAGCAGCCAAGGACTAGCGGGGGCCTCGGGGGGCACAGATACGCAGTATTTT.

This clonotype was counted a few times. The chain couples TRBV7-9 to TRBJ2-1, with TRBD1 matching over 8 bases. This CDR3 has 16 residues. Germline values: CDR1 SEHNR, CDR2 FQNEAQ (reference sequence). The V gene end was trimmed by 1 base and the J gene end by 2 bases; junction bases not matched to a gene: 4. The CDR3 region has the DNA TGTGCCAGCAGCTTAGGGACAGGGACAACCTACAATGAGCAGTTCTTC. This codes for CASSLGTGTTYNEQFF.

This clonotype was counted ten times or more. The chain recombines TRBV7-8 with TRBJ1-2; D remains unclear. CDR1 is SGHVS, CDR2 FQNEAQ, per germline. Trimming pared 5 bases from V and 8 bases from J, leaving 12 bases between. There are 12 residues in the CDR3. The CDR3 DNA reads TGTGCCAGCAGCGGGAGGATCGGAGGCTACACCTTC. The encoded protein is CASSGRIGGYTF.

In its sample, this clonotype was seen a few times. The CDR3 nucleotides are TGTGCCAGCAGCTTAGTGGGACAGACTTACGAGCAGTACTTC. This encodes CASSLVGQTYEQYF. The chain carries TRBV7-9 and TRBJ2-7; 7 nucleotides line up with TRBD1. Per germline, CDR1 SEHNR and CDR2 FQNEAQ (reference sequence). V gave up 1 base and J gave up 4 bases; unmatched junction bases: 4. The CDR3 sequence is 14 residues long.

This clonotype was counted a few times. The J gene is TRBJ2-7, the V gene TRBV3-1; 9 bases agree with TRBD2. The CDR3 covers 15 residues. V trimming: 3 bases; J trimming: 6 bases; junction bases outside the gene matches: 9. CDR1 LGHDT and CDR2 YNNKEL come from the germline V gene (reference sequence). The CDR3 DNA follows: TGTGCCAGCAGCCATCTAGGGACTAGCCGGGGCGAGCAGTACTTC. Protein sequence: CASSHLGTSRGEQYF.

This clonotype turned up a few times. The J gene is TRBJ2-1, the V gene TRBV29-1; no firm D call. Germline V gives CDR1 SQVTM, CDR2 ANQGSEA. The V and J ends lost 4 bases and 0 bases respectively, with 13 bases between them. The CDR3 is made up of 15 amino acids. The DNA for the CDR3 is TGCAGCGTTGTGCCTATCGAGTTCTCCTACAATGAGCAGTTCTTC. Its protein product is CSVVPIEFSYNEQFF.

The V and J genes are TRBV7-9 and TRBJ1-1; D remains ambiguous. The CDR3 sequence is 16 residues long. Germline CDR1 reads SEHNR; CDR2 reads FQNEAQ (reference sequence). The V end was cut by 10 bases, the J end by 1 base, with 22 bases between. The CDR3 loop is CATMTPVGEKNTEAFF. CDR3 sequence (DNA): TGTGCCACCATGACCCCCGTGGGAGAGAAGAACACTGAAGCTTTCTTT.

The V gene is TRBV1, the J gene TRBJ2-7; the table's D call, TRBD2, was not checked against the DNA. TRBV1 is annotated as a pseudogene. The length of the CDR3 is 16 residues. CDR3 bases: TGCACCAGCAGCCAAGTTGCAAGGCATCCCCAGCGGGAGCAGTACTTC. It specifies CTSSQVARHPQREQYF.

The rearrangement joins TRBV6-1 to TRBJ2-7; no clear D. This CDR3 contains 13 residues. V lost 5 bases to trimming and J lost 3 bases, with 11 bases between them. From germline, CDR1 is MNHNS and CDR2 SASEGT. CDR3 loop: CASSPAYDYEQYF. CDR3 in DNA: TGTGCCAGCAGTCCGGCTTACGACTACGAGCAGTACTTC.

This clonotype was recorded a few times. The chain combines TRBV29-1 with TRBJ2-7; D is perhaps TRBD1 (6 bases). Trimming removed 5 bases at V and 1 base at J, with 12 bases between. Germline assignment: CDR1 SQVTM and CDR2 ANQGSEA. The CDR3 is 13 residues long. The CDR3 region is CSVSTGRSYEQYF. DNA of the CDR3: TGCAGCGTTAGCACAGGGAGATCCTACGAGCAGTACTTC.

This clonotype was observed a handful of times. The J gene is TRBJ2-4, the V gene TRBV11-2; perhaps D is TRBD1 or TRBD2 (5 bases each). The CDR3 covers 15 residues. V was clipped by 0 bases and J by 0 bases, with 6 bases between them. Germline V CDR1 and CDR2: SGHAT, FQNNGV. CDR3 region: CASSLEGVAKNIQYF. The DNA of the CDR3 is TGTGCCAGCAGCTTAGAGGGGGTAGCCAAAAACATTCAGTACTTC.

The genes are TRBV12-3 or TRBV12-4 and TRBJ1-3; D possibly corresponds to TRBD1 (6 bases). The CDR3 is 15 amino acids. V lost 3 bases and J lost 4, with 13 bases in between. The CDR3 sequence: CASSFTGTTGNTIYF. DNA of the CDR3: TGTGCCAGCAGTTTCACAGGGACCACGGGAAACACCATATATTTT.

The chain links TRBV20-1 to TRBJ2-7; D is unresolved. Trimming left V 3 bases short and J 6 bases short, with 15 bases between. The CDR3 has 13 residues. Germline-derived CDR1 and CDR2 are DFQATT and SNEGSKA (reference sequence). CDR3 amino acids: CSASWGLSLEQYF. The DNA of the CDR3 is TGCAGTGCTAGTTGGGGTCTTTCCCTCGAGCAGTACTTC.

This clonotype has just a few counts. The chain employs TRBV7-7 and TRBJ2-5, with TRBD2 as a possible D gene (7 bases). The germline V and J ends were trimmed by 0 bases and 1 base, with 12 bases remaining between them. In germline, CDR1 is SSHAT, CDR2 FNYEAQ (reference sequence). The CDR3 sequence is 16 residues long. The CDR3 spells CASSLAGGTSQETQYF. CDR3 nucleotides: TGTGCCAGCAGCTTAGCGGGGGGGACATCCCAAGAGACCCAGTACTTC.

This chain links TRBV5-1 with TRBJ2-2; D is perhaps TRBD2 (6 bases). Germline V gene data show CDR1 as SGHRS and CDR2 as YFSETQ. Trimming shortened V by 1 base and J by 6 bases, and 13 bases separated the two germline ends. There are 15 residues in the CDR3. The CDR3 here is CASSLSGESAGELFF. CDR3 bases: TGCGCCAGCAGCTTGTCGGGGGAGAGCGCCGGGGAGCTGTTTTTT.

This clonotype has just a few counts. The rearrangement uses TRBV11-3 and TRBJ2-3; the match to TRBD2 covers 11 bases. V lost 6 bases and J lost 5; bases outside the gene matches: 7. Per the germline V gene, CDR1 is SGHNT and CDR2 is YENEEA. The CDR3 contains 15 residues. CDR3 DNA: TGTGCCAGCAGGCCCACTAGCGGGAGTGGAGATACGCAGTATTTT. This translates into CASRPTSGSGDTQYF.

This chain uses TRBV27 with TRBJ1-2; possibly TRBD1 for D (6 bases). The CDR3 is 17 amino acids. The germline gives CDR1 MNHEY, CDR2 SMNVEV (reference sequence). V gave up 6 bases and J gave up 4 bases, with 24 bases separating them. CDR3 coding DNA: TGTGCCAGCAGCTCCAGGGGCGCGGGTGAATTATTCTATGGCTACACCTTC. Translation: CASSSRGAGELFYGYTF.